A single sample gave rise to the 5 T cell receptor beta chains below, sequenced in a study of blood T cell repertoires in COVID-19. Using immunoSEQ multiplex PCR, the repertoire was profiled, and TCRdb retains in-frame clones only, with some absent. This table holds 170,000 or so clones, around nine tenths found once. Sequencing input: peripheral blood. Receptor source: a man aged 50 or older with acute or convalescent COVID-19.

The chain recombines TRBV27 with TRBJ2-7; TRBD1 agrees at 9 bases. Trimming removed 6 bases from V and 5 bases from J; junction bases left unmatched: 23. CDR1 MNHEY and CDR2 SMNVEV come from the germline V gene (reference sequence). This CDR3 comprises 19 residues. The CDR3 loop is CASSQSPILYQDRGNEQYF. Written as DNA, the CDR3 is TGTGCCAGCAGCCAAAGCCCGATCCTCTATCAGGACAGGGGTAACGAGCAGTACTTC.

The J gene is TRBJ1-6, the V gene TRBV27, with 7 bases identical to TRBD1. V lost 6 bases to trimming and J lost 9 bases; unmatched junction nucleotides: 8. Germline loops: CDR1 MNHEY, CDR2 SMNVEV (reference sequence). The CDR3 has 14 residues. The CDR3 DNA is TGTGCCAGCAGGGCCCGGGACAGCCGTTCACCCCTCCACTTT. Its protein is CASRARDSRSPLHF.

The chain has TRBV14 and TRBJ2-4, with a tentative D call TRBD2 (6 bases). CDR1 is SGHDN and CDR2 is FVKESK in the germline V gene. The V end was cut by 7 bases, the J end by 8 bases, with 15 bases between. The CDR3 contains 13 residues. The CDR3 nucleotides are TGTGCCAGCAATTCGTATTGGGAGGACATTCAGTACTTC. Residues: CASNSYWEDIQYF. Full variable domain (outside the CDR3, taken from reference TRBV14 and TRBJ2-4): EAGVTQFPSHSVIEKGQTVTLRCDPISGHDNLYWYRRVMGKEIKFLLHFVKESKQDESGMPNNRFLAERTGGTYSTLKVQPAELEDSGVYFCASNSYWEDIQYFGAGTRLSVL.

This clone was recorded once. The rearrangement links TRBV4-1 to TRBJ1-4; no firm D call. The ends were cut back, 0 bases at V and 0 bases at J, with 17 bases in the middle. This CDR3 spans 19 amino acids. Germline V gene lookup returns CDR1 MGHRA and CDR2 YSYEKL. The chain's CDR3 is CASSQERTGGTATNEKLFF. CDR3 bases: TGCGCCAGCAGCCAAGAAAGGACCGGAGGTACCGCAACTAATGAAAAACTGTTTTTT.

The chain uses TRBV27 and TRBJ2-1; 9 nucleotides agree with TRBD1. V was pared by 0 bases and J by 5 bases, with 8 bases of the junction left unmatched. The CDR3 has 17 amino acids. The germline V gene encodes CDR1 MNHEY and CDR2 SMNVEV (reference sequence). The CDR3 bases are TGTGCCAGCAGTTTATCCACACAGGGGGCTTTCGACAATGAGCAGTTCTTC. Translation: CASSLSTQGAFDNEQFF.